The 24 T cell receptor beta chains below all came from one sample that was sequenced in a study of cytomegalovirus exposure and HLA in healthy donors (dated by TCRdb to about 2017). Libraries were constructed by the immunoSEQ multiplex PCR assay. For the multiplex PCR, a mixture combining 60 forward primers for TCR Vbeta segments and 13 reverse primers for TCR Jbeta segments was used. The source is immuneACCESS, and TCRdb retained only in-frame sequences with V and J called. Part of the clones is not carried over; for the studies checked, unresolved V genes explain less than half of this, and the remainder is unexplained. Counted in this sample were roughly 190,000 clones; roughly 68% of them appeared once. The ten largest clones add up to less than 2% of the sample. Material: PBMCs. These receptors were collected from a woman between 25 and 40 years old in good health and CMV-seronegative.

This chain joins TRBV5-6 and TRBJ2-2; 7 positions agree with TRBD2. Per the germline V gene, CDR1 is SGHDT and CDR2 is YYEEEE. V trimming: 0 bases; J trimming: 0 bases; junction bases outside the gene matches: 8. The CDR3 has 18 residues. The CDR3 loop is CASSLGWGDYPNTGELFF. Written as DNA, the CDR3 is TGTGCCAGCAGCTTGGGCTGGGGGGACTACCCGAACACCGGGGAGCTGTTTTTT. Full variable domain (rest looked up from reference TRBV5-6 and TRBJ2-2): DAGVTQSPTHLIKTRGQQVTLRCSPKSGHDTVSWYQQALGQGPQFIFQYYEEEERQRGNFPDRFSGHQFPNYSSELNVNALLLGDSALYLCASSLGWGDYPNTGELFFGEGSRLTVL.

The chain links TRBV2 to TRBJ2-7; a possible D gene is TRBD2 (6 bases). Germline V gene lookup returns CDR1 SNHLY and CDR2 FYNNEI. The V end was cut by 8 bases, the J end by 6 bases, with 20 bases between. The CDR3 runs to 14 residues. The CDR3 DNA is TGTGCCAGCGTAACTCGACGGATGGGGGGCGAGCAGTACTTC. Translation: CASVTRRMGGEQYF.

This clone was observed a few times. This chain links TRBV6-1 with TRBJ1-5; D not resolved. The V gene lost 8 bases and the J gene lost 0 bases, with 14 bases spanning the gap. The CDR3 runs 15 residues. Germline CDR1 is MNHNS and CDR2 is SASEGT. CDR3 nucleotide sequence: TGTGCCAGCCATCGGGGTCGTAGTAGCAATCAGCCCCAGCATTTT. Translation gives CASHRGRSSNQPQHF.

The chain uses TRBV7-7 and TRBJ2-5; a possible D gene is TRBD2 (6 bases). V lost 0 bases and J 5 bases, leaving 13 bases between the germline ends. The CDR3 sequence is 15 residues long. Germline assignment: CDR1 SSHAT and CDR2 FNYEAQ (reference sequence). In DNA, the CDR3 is TGTGCCAGCAGCTTAGCGGCGGGGTTGTGGGAGACCCAGTACTTC. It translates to CASSLAAGLWETQYF.

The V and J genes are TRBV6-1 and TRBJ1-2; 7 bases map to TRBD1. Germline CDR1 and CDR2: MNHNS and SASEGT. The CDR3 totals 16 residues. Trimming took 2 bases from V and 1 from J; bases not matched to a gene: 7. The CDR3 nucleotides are TGTGCCAGCAGTGAATCGGGGACAGTCTTTAACTATGGCTACACCTTC. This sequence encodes CASSESGTVFNYGYTF.

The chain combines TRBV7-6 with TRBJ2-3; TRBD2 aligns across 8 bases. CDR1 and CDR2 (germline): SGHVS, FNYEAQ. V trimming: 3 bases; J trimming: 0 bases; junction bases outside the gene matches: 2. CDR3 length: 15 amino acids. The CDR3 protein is CASSFSGVSTDTQYF. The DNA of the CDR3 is TGTGCCAGCAGCTTTAGCGGGGTTAGCACAGATACGCAGTATTTT.

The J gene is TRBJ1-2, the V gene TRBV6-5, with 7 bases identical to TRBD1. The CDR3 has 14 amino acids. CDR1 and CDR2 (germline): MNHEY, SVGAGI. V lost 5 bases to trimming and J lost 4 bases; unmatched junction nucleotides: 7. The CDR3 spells CASSRLTGRYGYTF. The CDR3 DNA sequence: TGTGCCAGCAGTCGTCTGACAGGGCGCTATGGCTACACCTTC.

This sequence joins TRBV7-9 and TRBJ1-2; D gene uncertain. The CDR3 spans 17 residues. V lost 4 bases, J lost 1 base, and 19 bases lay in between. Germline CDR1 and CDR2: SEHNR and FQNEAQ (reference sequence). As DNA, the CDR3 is TGTGCCAGCAGCTCCAATCCAAAAAACAACGTTAACTATGGCTACACCTTC. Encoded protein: CASSSNPKNNVNYGYTF. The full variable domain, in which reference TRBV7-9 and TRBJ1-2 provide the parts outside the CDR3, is DTGVSQNPRHKITKRGQNVTFRCDPISEHNRLYWYRQTLGQGPEFLTYFQNEAQLEKSRLLSDRFSAERPKGSFSTLEIQRTEQGDSAMYLCASSSNPKNNVNYGYTFGSGTRLTVV.

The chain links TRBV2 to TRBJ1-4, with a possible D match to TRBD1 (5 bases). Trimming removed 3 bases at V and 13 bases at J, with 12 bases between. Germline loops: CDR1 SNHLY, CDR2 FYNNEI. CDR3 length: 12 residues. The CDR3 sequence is CASSDSAQGLFF. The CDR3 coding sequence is TGTGCCAGCAGTGACTCTGCCCAGGGACTGTTTTTT.

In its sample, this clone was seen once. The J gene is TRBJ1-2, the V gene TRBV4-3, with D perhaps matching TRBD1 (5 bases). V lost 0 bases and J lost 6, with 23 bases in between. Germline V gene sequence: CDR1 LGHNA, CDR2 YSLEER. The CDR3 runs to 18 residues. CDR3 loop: CASSQDWFGGEGRHGYTF. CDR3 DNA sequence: TGCGCCAGCAGCCAAGATTGGTTCGGGGGGGAAGGTCGGCATGGCTACACCTTC.

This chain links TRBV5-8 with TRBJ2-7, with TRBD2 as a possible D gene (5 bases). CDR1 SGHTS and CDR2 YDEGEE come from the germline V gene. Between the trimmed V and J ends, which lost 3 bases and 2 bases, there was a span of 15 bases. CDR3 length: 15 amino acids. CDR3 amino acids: CASSWGRGQPYEQYF. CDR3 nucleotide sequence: TGTGCCAGCAGCTGGGGTAGAGGGCAACCCTACGAGCAGTACTTC.

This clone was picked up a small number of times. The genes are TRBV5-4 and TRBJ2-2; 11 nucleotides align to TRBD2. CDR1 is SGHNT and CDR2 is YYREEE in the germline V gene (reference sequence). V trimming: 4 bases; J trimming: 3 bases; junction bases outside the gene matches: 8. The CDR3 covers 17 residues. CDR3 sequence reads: CASSPALAGAHTGELFF. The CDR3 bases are TGTGCCAGCAGCCCGGCACTAGCGGGAGCCCACACCGGGGAGCTGTTTTTT.

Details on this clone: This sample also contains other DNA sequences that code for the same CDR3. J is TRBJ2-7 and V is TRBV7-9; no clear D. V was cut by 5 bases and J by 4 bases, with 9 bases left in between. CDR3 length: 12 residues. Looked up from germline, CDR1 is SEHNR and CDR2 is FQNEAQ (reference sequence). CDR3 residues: CASSPGGYEQYF. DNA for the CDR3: TGTGCCAGCAGCCCGGGTGGATACGAGCAGTACTTC.

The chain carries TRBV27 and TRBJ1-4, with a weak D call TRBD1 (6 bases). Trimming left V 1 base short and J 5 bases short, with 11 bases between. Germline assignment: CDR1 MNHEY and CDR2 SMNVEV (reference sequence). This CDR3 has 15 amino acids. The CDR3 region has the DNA TGTGCCAGCAGTTTATTGGGGGCAGGGAATGAAAAACTGTTTTTT. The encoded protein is CASSLLGAGNEKLFF.

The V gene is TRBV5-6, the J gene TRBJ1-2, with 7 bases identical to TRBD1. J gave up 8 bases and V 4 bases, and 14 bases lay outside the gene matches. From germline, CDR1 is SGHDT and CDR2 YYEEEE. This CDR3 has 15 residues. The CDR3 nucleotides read TGTGCCAGCAGCCAGGGGGACAGCCGAGGGAGAGGCTACACCTTC. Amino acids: CASSQGDSRGRGYTF.

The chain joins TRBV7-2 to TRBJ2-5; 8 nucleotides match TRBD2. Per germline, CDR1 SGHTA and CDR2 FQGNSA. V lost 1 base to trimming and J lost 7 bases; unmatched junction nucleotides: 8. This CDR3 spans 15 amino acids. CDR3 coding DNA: TGTGCCAGCAGCTTAGAATCGGGAGGACTAGCGACCCAGTACTTC. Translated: CASSLESGGLATQYF.

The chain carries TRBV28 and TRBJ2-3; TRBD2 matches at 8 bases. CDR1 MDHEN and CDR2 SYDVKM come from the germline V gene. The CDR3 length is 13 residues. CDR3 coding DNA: TGTGCTGGGCGGGAGGCAGGCACAGATACGCAGTATTTT. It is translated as CAGREAGTDTQYF.

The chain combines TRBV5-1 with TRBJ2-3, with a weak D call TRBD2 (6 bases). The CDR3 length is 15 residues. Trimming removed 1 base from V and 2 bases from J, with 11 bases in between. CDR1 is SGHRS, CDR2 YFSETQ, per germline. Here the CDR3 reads CASSLRGGNTDTQYF. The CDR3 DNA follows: TGCGCCAGCAGCTTGCGGGGAGGAAACACAGATACGCAGTATTTT.

The CDR3 protein is CASSPLATVAAYNEQFF. Here the CDR3 DNA reads TGTGCCAGTAGCCCACTGGCGACTGTAGCGGCATACAATGAGCAGTTCTTC. The chain combines TRBV19 with TRBJ2-1; D is possibly TRBD2 (6 bases). The CDR3 length is 17 residues. Trimming cost V 6 bases and J 4 bases, with 22 bases left between them. Germline V CDR1 and CDR2: LNHDA, SQIVND (reference sequence).

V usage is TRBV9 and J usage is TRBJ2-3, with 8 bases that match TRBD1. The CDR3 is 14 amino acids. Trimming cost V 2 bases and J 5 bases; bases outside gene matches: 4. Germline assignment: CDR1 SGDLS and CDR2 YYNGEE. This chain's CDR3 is CASSVQGAVDTQYF. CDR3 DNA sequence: TGTGCCAGCAGCGTCCAGGGGGCTGTAGATACGCAGTATTTT.

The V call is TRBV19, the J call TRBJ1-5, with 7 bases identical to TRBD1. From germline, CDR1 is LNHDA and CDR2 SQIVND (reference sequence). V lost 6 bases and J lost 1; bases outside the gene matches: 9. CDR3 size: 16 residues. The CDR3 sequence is CASSPRQGTSNQPQHF. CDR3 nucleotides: TGTGCCAGTAGCCCTAGACAGGGAACGAGCAATCAGCCCCAGCATTTT.

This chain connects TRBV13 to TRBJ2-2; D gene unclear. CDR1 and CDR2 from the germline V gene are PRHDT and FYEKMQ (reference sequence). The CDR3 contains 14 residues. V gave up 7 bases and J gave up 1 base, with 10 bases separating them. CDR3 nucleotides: TGTGCCAGCACCAGATTACAGAACACCGGGGAGCTGTTTTTT. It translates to CASTRLQNTGELFF.

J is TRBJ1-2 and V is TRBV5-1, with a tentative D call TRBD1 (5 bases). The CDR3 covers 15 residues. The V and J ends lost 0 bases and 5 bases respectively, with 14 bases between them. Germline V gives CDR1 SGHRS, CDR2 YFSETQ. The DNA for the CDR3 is TGCGCCAGCAGCTTGGTCGGGGGGAGTCGGTATGGCTACACCTTC. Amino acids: CASSLVGGSRYGYTF.

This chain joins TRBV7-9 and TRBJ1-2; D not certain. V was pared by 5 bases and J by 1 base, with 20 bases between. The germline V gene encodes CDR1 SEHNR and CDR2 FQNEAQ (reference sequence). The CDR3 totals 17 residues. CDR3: CASSVSPPGGSNYGYTF. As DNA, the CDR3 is TGTGCCAGCAGCGTCAGCCCCCCAGGCGGGAGTAACTATGGCTACACCTTC.